This section outlines one T cell receptor (beta chain) sequence together with its context. The target antigen is unknown. The repertoire was sequenced with immunoSEQ multiplex PCR; TCRdb's copy has only in-frame clones and lacks some. The sample carries about 2.1 million clones, about 92% recorded once. CDR3 length: 15 residues. Deletions cut 4 bases from V and 5 bases from J, with 15 bases between. CDR1 and CDR2 (germline): LNHDA, SQIVND (reference sequence). This sample is drawn from a study of shared clonotypes between healthy human individuals. Study findings and constraints: Donor clonotype sharing was expected to depend on sequencing depth. Rarefaction revealed incomplete sorted-subset sequencing despite large depth. A handful of donors showed sharing of about 5.5% of naive CD4 clonotypes. The donor pool, a small one, limited the genetic and exposure-history diversity represented.

CD45RO-negative cells were positively selected for CCR7, leaving out terminally differentiated effector memory CD45RA+ cells. The chain is built from TRBV19 and TRBJ2-1, with D tentatively TRBD1 (5 bases). The sequencing input was naive CD8+ T cells from PBMCs. The clonotype comes from a young man in good health. Some clones in this sample may be carry-over from other donors' samples. Written as DNA, the CDR3 is TGTGCCAGTAGTAGAGACAGTGGAATTGACAATGAGCAGTTCTTC. Amino acids: CASSRDSGIDNEQFF.